One sample yielded the 26 T cell receptor beta chains listed below, sequenced in a study of blood T cell repertoires in COVID-19 (dated by TCRdb to 2020 to 2022). The library was obtained by the immunoSEQ multiplex PCR assay. TCRdb re-hosts the immuneACCESS table, in-frame sequences only. Its copies lack some clones; in the studies checked, an unresolved V gene accounts for under half of them, and the cause for the rest is not known. This sample holds about 240,000 clones; 65% to 90% were observed only once. The ten biggest clones cover approximately 4.5% of the sample. Specimen: peripheral blood. All receptors come from a woman between 65 and 79 years old with acute or convalescent COVID-19.

This sequence joins TRBV6-2 or TRBV6-3 and TRBJ2-7, with D tentatively TRBD2 (5 bases). This CDR3 has 14 amino acids. CDR1 is MNHEY, CDR2 SVGEGT, per germline. Trimming stripped 5 bases from V and 0 bases from J, with 11 bases between. The CDR3 DNA sequence: TGTGCCAGCAGTCTGAGGGCAGGCTCCTACGAGCAGTACTTC. Translation: CASSLRAGSYEQYF.

The CDR3 protein is CASSLDRPPQHF. DNA for the CDR3: TGTGCCAGCAGCTTAGACAGGCCGCCCCAGCATTTT. The J gene is TRBJ1-5, the V gene TRBV7-9; possible D gene TRBD1, 5 bases. The CDR3 spans 12 residues. Germline V gives CDR1 SEHNR, CDR2 FQNEAQ (reference sequence). V lost 1 base and J 9 bases, leaving 7 bases between the germline ends.

V gene TRBV6-5 combines with J gene TRBJ1-5, with TRBD1 matching 8 bases. This CDR3 spans 15 amino acids. CDR1 and CDR2 from the germline V gene are MNHEY and SVGAGI. The ends lost 6 bases at V and 2 bases at J; junction bases unmatched: 6. CDR3 sequence: CASSPGGQGNQPQHF. The CDR3 DNA reads as TGTGCCAGCAGCCCAGGGGGACAGGGCAATCAGCCCCAGCATTTT.

CDR3 nucleotide sequence: TGCGCCAGCAGCTTGCCAAAAGACAGCCACACTGAAGCTTTCTTT. The encoded protein is CASSLPKDSHTEAFF. The rearrangement uses TRBV5-1 and TRBJ1-1, with TRBD1 as a possible D gene (5 bases). The CDR3 has 15 amino acids. Germline V gene data show CDR1 as SGHRS and CDR2 as YFSETQ. V dropped 1 base and J dropped 3 bases, with 13 bases sitting between them. The variable domain in full, completed from reference TRBV5-1 and TRBJ1-1, reads KAGVTQTPRYLIKTRGQQVTLSCSPISGHRSVSWYQQTPGQGLQFLFEYFSETQRNKGNFPGRFSGRQFSNSRSEMNVSTLELGDSALYLCASSLPKDSHTEAFFGQGTRLTVV.

This chain connects TRBV10-3 to TRBJ1-5; D call uncertain. Germline V gene lookup returns CDR1 ENHRY and CDR2 SYGVKD. V lost 2 bases to trimming and J lost 5 bases, with 10 bases between them. The CDR3 sequence is 14 residues long. DNA of the CDR3: TGTGCCATCAGTGAGGAGAAGAGTCATCAGCCCCAGCATTTT. This codes for CAISEEKSHQPQHF.

The gene calls are TRBV6-6 and TRBJ1-2, with 7 bases aligning to TRBD1. Germline trimming cut 5 bases from V and 10 bases from J; bases unmatched to any gene: 7. Germline values: CDR1 MNHNY, CDR2 SVGAGI (reference sequence). The CDR3 spans 12 residues. The DNA of the CDR3 is TGTGCCAGCAGTCTAAGCACAGGGGACTACACCTTC. Its translation: CASSLSTGDYTF.

The chain uses TRBV3-1 (or the pseudogene TRBV3-2) and TRBJ1-2; D is ambiguous. Germline CDR1 and CDR2: LGHDT and YNNKEL (reference sequence). V was shortened by 11 bases and J by 4 bases, with 20 bases between the two germline ends. The CDR3 has 14 residues. CDR3 nucleotides: TGTGCCGCAGCCGGGGAATTAAATGGCTATGGCTACACCTTC. It encodes CAAAGELNGYGYTF.

The rearrangement joins TRBV6-6 to TRBJ2-7, with a tentative D call TRBD1 (5 bases). The CDR3 has 17 amino acids. V shed 5 bases and J shed 2 bases, with 22 bases lying between them. The germline V gene has CDR1 MNHNY and CDR2 SVGAGI (reference sequence). The CDR3 sequence: CASSLSFRAGVAYEQYF. The CDR3 DNA reads as TGTGCCAGCAGTCTCTCGTTCAGGGCAGGCGTCGCCTACGAGCAGTACTTC.

The chain links TRBV19 to TRBJ1-5; D remains unclear. This CDR3 has 13 amino acids. Germline CDR1 reads LNHDA; CDR2 reads SQIVND (reference sequence). V lost 6 bases and J 6 bases, leaving 12 bases between the germline ends. DNA for the CDR3: TGTGCCAGTAGCAAGAATTTCGGTCAGCCCCAGCATTTT. It yields the protein CASSKNFGQPQHF.

The chain is built from TRBV9 and TRBJ2-7, with 9 bases that match TRBD1. V was clipped by 3 bases and J by 3 bases; unmatched bases: 4. Germline V gives CDR1 SGDLS, CDR2 YYNGEE. The CDR3 totals 14 residues. CDR3 coding DNA: TGTGCCAGCAGCGCCCAGGACAGGGGCTACGAGCAGTACTTC. Translation: CASSAQDRGYEQYF.

The chain is built from TRBV9 and TRBJ1-1, with a weak D call TRBD1 (6 bases). Germline V gives CDR1 SGDLS, CDR2 YYNGEE. The V gene lost 3 bases and the J gene lost 0 bases, with 9 bases spanning the gap. CDR3 length equals 14 residues. The CDR3 loop reads CASSGTGMNTEAFF. CDR3 nucleotides: TGTGCCAGCAGCGGAACAGGGATGAACACTGAAGCTTTCTTT. Variable domain in full (rest from reference TRBV9 and TRBJ1-1): DSGVTQTPKHLITATGQRVTLRCSPRSGDLSVYWYQQSLDQGLQFLIQYYNGEERAKGNILERFSAQQFPDLHSELNLSSLELGDSALYFCASSGTGMNTEAFFGQGTRLTVV.

This clone was found many times. This sequence joins TRBV6-4 and TRBJ1-6; 7 bases map to TRBD1. J lost 1 base, V lost 10 bases, and 13 bases had no gene match. The germline V gene encodes CDR1 MRHNA and CDR2 SNTAGT. The CDR3 has 17 amino acids. This CDR3 reads CATTAPSQGSYNSPLHF. The CDR3 DNA follows: TGTGCCACGACCGCCCCATCACAGGGGTCCTATAATTCACCCCTCCACTTT.

The chain links TRBV5-1 to TRBJ2-2; D is perhaps TRBD1 (5 bases). CDR3 length: 16 residues. Germline loops: CDR1 SGHRS, CDR2 YFSETQ. V lost 4 bases, J lost 0 bases, and 13 bases lay in between. For the CDR3, the DNA is TGCGCCAGCAGCCAGGCCGGACACGCGAACACCGGGGAGCTGTTTTTT. Its protein product is CASSQAGHANTGELFF.

The chain combines TRBV6-5 with TRBJ2-3, with D maybe TRBD1 (6 bases). V lost 6 bases, J lost 8 bases, and 12 bases lay in between. Germline lookup yields CDR1 MNHEY and CDR2 SVGAGI. This CDR3 has 12 amino acids. The CDR3 coding sequence is TGTGCCAGCAGCACGGACAGCCGTACGCAGTATTTT. It is translated as CASSTDSRTQYF.

The chain is built from TRBV10-3 and TRBJ1-1; D is unresolved. The V gene lost 2 bases and the J gene lost 3 bases, with 7 bases spanning the gap. Looked up from germline, CDR1 is ENHRY and CDR2 is SYGVKD. The CDR3 spans 13 residues. DNA of the CDR3: TGTGCCATCAGTGAGGGAGTCGACACTGAAGCTTTCTTT. This sequence encodes CAISEGVDTEAFF.

J is TRBJ1-2 and V is TRBV28; D is uncertain. The germline V and J ends were trimmed by 10 bases and 7 bases, with 28 bases remaining between them. In germline, CDR1 is MDHEN, CDR2 SYDVKM. This CDR3 spans 16 amino acids. The CDR3 DNA sequence: TGTGCCACCCCGTCGAGTGTACCAGGCCCAACTTCTGGCTACACCTTC. As protein: CATPSSVPGPTSGYTF.

The chain is built from TRBV24-1 and TRBJ2-2; 12 positions match TRBD1. Germline V lookup: CDR1 KGHDR, CDR2 SFDVKD. The J segment lost 5 bases and the V segment lost 3 bases, leaving 6 bases of the junction unmatched. This CDR3 contains 17 residues. CDR3: CATSDPGTGGYTGELFF. Written as DNA, the CDR3 is TGTGCCACCAGTGATCCCGGGACAGGGGGCTATACCGGGGAGCTGTTTTTT.

The chain employs TRBV28 and TRBJ2-7; TRBD1 matches 9 bases. V trimming: 6 bases; J trimming: 2 bases; junction bases outside the gene matches: 5. CDR3 length: 14 amino acids. In germline, CDR1 is MDHEN, CDR2 SYDVKM. The CDR3 is CASRLNRGPYEQYF. The CDR3 DNA sequence: TGTGCCAGCAGATTAAACAGGGGGCCCTACGAGCAGTACTTC.

This rearrangement joins TRBV4-3 to TRBJ1-1; TRBD1 might be the D (5 bases). V lost 0 bases and J lost 1, with 12 bases in between. The CDR3 loop spans 16 amino acids. CDR1 is LGHNA, CDR2 YSLEER, per germline. The CDR3 loop is CASSQDPTGENTEAFF. CDR3 DNA: TGCGCCAGCAGCCAAGATCCCACAGGAGAGAACACTGAAGCTTTCTTT.

The V call is TRBV28, the J call TRBJ1-5; 7 positions agree with TRBD1. The V segment lost 5 bases and the J segment 3 bases; nucleotides outside the gene matches: 7. CDR1 MDHEN and CDR2 SYDVKM come from the germline V gene. The CDR3 has 15 residues. The CDR3 reads CASSPQGQPNQPQHF. The CDR3, as DNA: TGTGCCAGCAGTCCCCAGGGACAGCCCAATCAGCCCCAGCATTTT. Supplemented by reference TRBV28 and TRBJ1-5, the full variable domain reads DVKVTQSSRYLVKRTGEKVFLECVQDMDHENMFWYRQDPGLGLRLIYFSYDVKMKEKGDIPEGYSVSREKKERFSLILESASTNQTSMYLCASSPQGQPNQPQHFGDGTRLSIL.

This chain connects TRBV9 to TRBJ2-1; 11 bases are shared with TRBD2. The CDR3 sequence is 16 residues long. The ends lost 2 bases at V and 5 bases at J; junction bases unmatched: 6. CDR1 is SGDLS, CDR2 YYNGEE, per germline. In DNA form, the CDR3 reads TGTGCCAGCAGCGTTCCCGGGACTAGCGGAAACAATGAGCAGTTCTTC. This codes for CASSVPGTSGNNEQFF.

V is TRBV30 and J is TRBJ1-1, with D possibly being TRBD1 (6 bases). This CDR3 is built from 13 residues. CDR1 GTSNPN and CDR2 SVGIG come from the germline V gene (reference sequence). V dropped 4 bases and J dropped 4 bases, with 13 bases sitting between them. Here the CDR3 DNA reads TGTGCCTGGAACAGACAGGAGGCCACTGAAGCTTTCTTT. This encodes CAWNRQEATEAFF.

The genes are TRBV6-1 and TRBJ2-7; a weak D match, TRBD2 (6 bases). The germline CDR1 and CDR2 sequences are MNHNS and SASEGT. CDR3 size: 13 residues. V dropped 3 bases and J dropped 2 bases, with 8 bases sitting between them. In DNA, the CDR3 is TGTGCCAGCAGTGATGGGGAGGCCTACGAGCAGTACTTC. Translation gives CASSDGEAYEQYF.

The genes are TRBV6-1 and TRBJ1-2, with 8 bases fitting TRBD1. Germline CDR1 reads MNHNS; CDR2 reads SASEGT. After removal of 2 bases from V and 4 bases from J, the junction contained 9 bases not matched to a gene. The CDR3 extends over 16 amino acids. In DNA form, the CDR3 reads TGTGCCAGCAGTGAATCGGGACAGGCTTCGGGCTATGGCTACACCTTC. This encodes CASSESGQASGYGYTF.

This clone has only one observation. The rearrangement joins TRBV6-1 to TRBJ2-1; 8 bases are a match to TRBD1. This CDR3 comprises 13 residues. Germline CDR1 MNHNS, CDR2 SASEGT. V lost 5 bases, J lost 9 bases, and 6 bases stayed unmatched. CDR3 DNA: TGTGCCAGCAGTTCCGCAGGGGGCGGTGAGCAGTTCTTC. This gives the protein CASSSAGGGEQFF.

The rearrangement links TRBV18 to TRBJ1-1, with 12 bases identical to TRBD1. Trimming at V came to 3 bases and at J to 0 bases, leaving 14 bases not matched to a gene. Germline V gene lookup returns CDR1 KGHSH and CDR2 LQKENI. The CDR3 runs 20 residues. Written as DNA, the CDR3 is TGTGCCAGCTCACCTCGGTTCGGGGACAGGGGGCGATTCGTGAACACTGAAGCTTTCTTT. It translates to CASSPRFGDRGRFVNTEAFF.